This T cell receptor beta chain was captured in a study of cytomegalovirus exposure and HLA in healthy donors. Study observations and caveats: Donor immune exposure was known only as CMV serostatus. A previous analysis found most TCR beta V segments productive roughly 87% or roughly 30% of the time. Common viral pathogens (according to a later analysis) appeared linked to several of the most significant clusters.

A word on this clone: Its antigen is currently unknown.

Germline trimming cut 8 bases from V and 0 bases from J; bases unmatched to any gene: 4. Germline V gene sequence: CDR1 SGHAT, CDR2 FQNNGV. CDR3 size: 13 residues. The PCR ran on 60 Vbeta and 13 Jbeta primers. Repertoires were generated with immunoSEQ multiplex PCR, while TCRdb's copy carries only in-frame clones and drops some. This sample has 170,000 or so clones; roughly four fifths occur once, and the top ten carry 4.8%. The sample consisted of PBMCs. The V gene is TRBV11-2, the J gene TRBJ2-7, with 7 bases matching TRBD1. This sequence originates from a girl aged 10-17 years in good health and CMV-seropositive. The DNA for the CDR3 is TGTGCCAGCGGGGGACAGAGCTCCTACGAGCAGTACTTC. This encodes CASGGQSSYEQYF. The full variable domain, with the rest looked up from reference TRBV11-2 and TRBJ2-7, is EAGVAQSPRYKIIEKRQSVAFWCNPISGHATLYWYQQILGQGPKLLIQFQNNGVVDDSQLPKDRFSAERLKGVDSTLKIQPAKLEDSAVYLCASGGQSSYEQYFGPGTRLTVT.